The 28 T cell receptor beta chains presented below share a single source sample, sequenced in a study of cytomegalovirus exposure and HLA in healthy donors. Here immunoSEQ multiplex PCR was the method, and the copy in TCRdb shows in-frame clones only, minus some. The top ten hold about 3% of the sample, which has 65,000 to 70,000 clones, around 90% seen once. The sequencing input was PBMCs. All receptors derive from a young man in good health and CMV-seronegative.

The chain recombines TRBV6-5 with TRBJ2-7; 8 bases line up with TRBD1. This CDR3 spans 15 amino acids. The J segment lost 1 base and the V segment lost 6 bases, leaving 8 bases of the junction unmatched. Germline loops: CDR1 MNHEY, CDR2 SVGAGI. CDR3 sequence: CASSSAGTGSYEQYF. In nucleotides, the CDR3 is TGTGCCAGCAGCTCTGCCGGGACAGGTTCCTACGAGCAGTACTTC.

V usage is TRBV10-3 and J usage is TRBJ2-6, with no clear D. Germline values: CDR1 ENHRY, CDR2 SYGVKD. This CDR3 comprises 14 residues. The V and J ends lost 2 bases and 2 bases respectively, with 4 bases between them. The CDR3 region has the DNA TGTGCCATCAGTGAGACGGCTGGGGCCAACGTCCTGACTTTC. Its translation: CAISETAGANVLTF.

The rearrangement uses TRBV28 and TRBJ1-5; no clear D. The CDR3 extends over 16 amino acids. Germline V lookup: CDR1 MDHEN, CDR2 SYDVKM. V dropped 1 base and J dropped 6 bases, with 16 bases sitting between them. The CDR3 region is CASSLSQAFGSQPQHF. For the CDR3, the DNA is TGTGCCAGCAGTTTATCCCAGGCCTTTGGTAGTCAGCCCCAGCATTTT.

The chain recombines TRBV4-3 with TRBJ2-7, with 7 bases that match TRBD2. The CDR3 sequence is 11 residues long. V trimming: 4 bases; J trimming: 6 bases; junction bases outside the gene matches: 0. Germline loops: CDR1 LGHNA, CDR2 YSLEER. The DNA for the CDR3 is TGCGCCAGCAGCCGCGGGGGCGAGCAGTACTTC. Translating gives CASSRGGEQYF.

The CDR3 DNA sequence: TGCGCCAGCAGGACTAGCGTTACCTACAATGAGCAGTTCTTC. Encoded protein: CASRTSVTYNEQFF. This chain uses TRBV4-3 with TRBJ2-1; 8 nucleotides match TRBD2. The V segment lost 6 bases and the J segment 2 bases; nucleotides outside the gene matches: 3. The CDR3 extends over 14 amino acids. The germline CDR1 and CDR2 sequences are LGHNA and YSLEER.

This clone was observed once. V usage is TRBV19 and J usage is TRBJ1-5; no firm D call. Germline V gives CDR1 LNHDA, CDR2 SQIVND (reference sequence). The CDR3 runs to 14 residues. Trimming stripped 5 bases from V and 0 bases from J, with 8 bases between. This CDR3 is CASSPGDSNQPQHF. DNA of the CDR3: TGTGCCAGTAGTCCCGGGGATAGCAATCAGCCCCAGCATTTT.

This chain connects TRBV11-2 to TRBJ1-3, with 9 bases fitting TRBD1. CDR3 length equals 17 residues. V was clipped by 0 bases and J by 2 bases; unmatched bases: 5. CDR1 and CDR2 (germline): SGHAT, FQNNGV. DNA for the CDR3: TGTGCCAGCAGCTTAGATCGTGACAGGGGGGCTGGAAACACCATATATTTT. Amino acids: CASSLDRDRGAGNTIYF.

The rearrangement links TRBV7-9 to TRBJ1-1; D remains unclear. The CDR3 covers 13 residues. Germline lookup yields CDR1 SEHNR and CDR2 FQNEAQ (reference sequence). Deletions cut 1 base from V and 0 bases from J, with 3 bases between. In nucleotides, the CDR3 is TGTGCCAGCAGCTTAGTCGTGAACACTGAAGCTTTCTTT. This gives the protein CASSLVVNTEAFF.

The CDR3 is CASSLGGLPSGYTF. In DNA form, the CDR3 reads TGTGCCAGCAGCTTGGGAGGACTGCCCTCTGGCTACACCTTC. The chain joins TRBV5-6 to TRBJ1-2; D call uncertain. The CDR3 sequence is 14 residues long. Trimming stripped 0 bases from V and 7 bases from J, with 13 bases between. The germline V gene encodes CDR1 SGHDT and CDR2 YYEEEE.

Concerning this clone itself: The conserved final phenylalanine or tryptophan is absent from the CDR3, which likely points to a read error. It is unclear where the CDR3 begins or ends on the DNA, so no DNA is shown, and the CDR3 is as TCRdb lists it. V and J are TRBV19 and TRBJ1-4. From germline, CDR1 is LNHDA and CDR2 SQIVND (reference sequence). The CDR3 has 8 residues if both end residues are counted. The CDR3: CASSRPRD.

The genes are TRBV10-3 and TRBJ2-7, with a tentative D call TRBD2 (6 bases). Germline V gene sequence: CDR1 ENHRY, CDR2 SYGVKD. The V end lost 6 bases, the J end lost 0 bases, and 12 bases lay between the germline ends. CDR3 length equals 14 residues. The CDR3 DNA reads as TGTGCCATCAGCCCCGCGGGAACCTCCTACGAGCAGTACTTC. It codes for CAISPAGTSYEQYF.

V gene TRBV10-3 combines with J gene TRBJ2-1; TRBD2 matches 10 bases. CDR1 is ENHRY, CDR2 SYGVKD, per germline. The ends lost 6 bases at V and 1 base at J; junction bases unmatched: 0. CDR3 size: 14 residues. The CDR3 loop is CAIRGLASYNEQFF. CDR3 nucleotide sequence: TGTGCCATCAGGGGACTAGCGTCCTACAATGAGCAGTTCTTC.

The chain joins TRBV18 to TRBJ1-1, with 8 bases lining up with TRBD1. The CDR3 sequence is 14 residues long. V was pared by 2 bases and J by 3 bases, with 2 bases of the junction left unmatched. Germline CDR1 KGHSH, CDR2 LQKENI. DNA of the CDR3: TGTGCCAGCTCACCAGGGACAGGTTACACTGAAGCTTTCTTT. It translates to CASSPGTGYTEAFF.

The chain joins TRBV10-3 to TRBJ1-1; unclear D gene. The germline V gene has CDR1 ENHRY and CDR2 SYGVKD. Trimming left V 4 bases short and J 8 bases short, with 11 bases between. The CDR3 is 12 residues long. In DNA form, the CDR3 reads TGTGCCATCAGTGCGTACGGGAGGGAAGCTTTCTTT. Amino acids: CAISAYGREAFF.

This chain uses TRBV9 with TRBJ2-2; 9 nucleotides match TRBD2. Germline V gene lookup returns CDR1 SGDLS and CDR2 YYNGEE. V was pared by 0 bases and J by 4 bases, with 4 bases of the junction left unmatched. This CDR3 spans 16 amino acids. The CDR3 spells CASSVELAGATGELFF. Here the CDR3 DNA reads TGTGCCAGCAGCGTAGAATTAGCGGGAGCCACCGGGGAGCTGTTTTTT.

CDR3: CASSPTSGSFYEQYF. The CDR3 bases are TGTGCCAGCAGCCCTACTAGCGGGAGTTTCTACGAGCAGTACTTC. The chain combines TRBV6-6 with TRBJ2-7; the match to TRBD2 covers 11 bases. There are 15 residues in the CDR3. V lost 6 bases to trimming and J lost 3 bases; unmatched junction nucleotides: 7. Germline lookup yields CDR1 MNHNY and CDR2 SVGAGI (reference sequence).

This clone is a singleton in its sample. In nucleotides, the CDR3 is TGTGCCAGCAGTTTCCCGGACAGGAGGGACACTGAAGCTTTCTTT. Amino acids: CASSFPDRRDTEAFF. The chain couples TRBV28 to TRBJ1-1; 7 nucleotides line up with TRBD1. CDR1 MDHEN and CDR2 SYDVKM come from the germline V gene. This CDR3 is built from 15 residues. V lost 3 bases to trimming and J lost 3 bases; unmatched junction nucleotides: 7.

The CDR3 DNA sequence: TGTGCCAGCAGCTTAGCGCAGGGTCAGCCCCAGCATTTT. It is translated as CASSLAQGQPQHF. The rearrangement links TRBV7-9 to TRBJ1-5, with a weak D call TRBD1 (5 bases). V was shortened by 0 bases and J by 6 bases, with 6 bases between the two germline ends. Germline CDR1 is SEHNR and CDR2 is FQNEAQ (reference sequence). The length of the CDR3 is 13 residues.

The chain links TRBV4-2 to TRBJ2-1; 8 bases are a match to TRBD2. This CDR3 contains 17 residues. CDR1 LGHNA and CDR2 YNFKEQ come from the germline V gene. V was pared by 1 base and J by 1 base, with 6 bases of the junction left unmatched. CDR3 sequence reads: CASSQGLAGSSYNEQFF. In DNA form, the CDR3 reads TGTGCCAGCAGCCAAGGGCTAGCGGGCTCATCCTACAATGAGCAGTTCTTC.

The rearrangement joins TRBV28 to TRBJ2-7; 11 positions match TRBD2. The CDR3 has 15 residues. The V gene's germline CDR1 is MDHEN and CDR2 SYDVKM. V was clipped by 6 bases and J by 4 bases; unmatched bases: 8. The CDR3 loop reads CASSLITSGSYEQYF. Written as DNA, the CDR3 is TGTGCCAGCAGCCTTATCACTAGCGGGAGTTACGAGCAGTACTTC. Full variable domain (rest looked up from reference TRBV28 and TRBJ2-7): DVKVTQSSRYLVKRTGEKVFLECVQDMDHENMFWYRQDPGLGLRLIYFSYDVKMKEKGDIPEGYSVSREKKERFSLILESASTNQTSMYLCASSLITSGSYEQYFGPGTRLTVT.

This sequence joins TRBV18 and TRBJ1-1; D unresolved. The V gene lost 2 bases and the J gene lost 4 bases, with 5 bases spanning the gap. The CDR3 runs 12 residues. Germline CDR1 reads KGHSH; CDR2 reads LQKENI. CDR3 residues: CASSPSGTEAFF. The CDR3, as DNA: TGTGCCAGCTCACCAAGCGGCACTGAAGCTTTCTTT.

DNA for the CDR3: TGCGCCAGCAGCCTCGGTCTGATGGAGACCCAGTACTTC. As protein: CASSLGLMETQYF. The chain joins TRBV4-1 to TRBJ2-5; D gene ambiguous. This CDR3 is built from 13 residues. Deletions cut 4 bases from V and 5 bases from J, with 11 bases between. Germline CDR1 reads MGHRA; CDR2 reads YSYEKL.

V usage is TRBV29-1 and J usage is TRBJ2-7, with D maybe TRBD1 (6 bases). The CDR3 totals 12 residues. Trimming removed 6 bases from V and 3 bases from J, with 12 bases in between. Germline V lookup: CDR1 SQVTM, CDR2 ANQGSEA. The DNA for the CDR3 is TGCAGCGTACGAGGACAGAACTACGAGCAGTACTTC. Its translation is CSVRGQNYEQYF.

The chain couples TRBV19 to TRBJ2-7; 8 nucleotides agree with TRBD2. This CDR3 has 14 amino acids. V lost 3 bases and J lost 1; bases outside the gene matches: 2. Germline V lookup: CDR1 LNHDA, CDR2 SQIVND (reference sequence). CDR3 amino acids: CASSMSGRSYEQYF. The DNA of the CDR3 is TGTGCCAGTAGTATGAGCGGGAGATCCTACGAGCAGTACTTC.

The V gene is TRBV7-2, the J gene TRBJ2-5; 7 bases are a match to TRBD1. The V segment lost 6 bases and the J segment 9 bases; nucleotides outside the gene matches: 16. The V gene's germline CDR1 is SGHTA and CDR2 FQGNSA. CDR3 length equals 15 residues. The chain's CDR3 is CASRPIDRVGGSQYF. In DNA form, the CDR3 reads TGTGCCAGCAGACCGATTGACAGGGTTGGAGGTTCCCAGTACTTC.

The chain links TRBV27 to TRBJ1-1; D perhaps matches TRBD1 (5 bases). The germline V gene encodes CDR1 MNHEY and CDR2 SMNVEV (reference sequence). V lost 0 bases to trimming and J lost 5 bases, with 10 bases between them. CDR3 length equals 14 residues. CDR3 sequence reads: CASSLSGGGTEAFF. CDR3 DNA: TGTGCCAGCAGTTTATCCGGGGGAGGTACTGAAGCTTTCTTT.

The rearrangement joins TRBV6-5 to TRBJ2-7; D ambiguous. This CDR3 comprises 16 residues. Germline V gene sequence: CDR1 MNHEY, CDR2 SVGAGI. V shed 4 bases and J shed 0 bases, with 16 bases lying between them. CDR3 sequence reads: CASSFGRVPSSYEQYF. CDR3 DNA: TGTGCCAGCAGTTTCGGCCGGGTTCCGAGCTCCTACGAGCAGTACTTC.

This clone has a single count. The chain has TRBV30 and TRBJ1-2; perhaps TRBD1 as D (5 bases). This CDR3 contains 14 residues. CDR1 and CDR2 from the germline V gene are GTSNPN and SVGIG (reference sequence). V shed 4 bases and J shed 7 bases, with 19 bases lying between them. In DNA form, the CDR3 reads TGTGCCTGGATGGAGGGGTTGGACCGTGGTGGCTACACCTTC. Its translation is CAWMEGLDRGGYTF.